Presented here are 30 T cell receptor beta chains from one specimen sequenced in a study of blood T cells in healthy people across ages. A J-beta primer mix and a sample-barcoded 5' primer were used in a second PCR of about 7 to 11 cycles. TCRdb ran MiXCR on the 5' RACE reads and lists one entry per CDR3 protein. This sample carries hundreds of thousands of distinct CDR3 sequences, 52% of them seen once, and the ten largest clones take roughly 13%. Sequenced input: blood. The receptors originated from a woman aged 80 or over in good health.

The J gene is TRBJ2-5, the V gene TRBV5-1; D remains unclear. The V end was cut by 0 bases, the J end by 11 bases, with 17 bases between. CDR1 and CDR2 (germline): SGHRS, YFSETQ. This CDR3 comprises 14 residues. CDR3 DNA sequence: TGCGCCAGCAGCTTGGTGGGCCCCGGCAATGAGCAGTACTTC. Translated: CASSLVGPGNEQYF.

There are many counts of this clonotype. The chain uses TRBV6-1 and TRBJ2-1; weak D call: TRBD2 (6 bases). Trimming left V 0 bases short and J 1 base short, with 10 bases between. The CDR3 is made up of 16 amino acids. CDR1 is MNHNS and CDR2 is SASEGT in the germline V gene. The CDR3 DNA sequence: TGTGCCAGCAGTGAAGCGCGGGGCTTTTCCTACAATGAGCAGTTCTTC. Translated, it gives CASSEARGFSYNEQFF.

The rearrangement links TRBV5-1 to TRBJ2-3; 8 nucleotides agree with TRBD2. Trimming removed 3 bases from V and 4 bases from J; junction bases left unmatched: 7. The CDR3 is 15 amino acids. Germline V gene data show CDR1 as SGHRS and CDR2 as YFSETQ. The CDR3 coding sequence is TGCGCCAGCAGCTCCGGGGGGGTGATTGCAGATACGCAGTATTTT. Its protein product is CASSSGGVIADTQYF.

This clonotype was recorded a few times. This may be a read error: a much more frequent sequence differs by one nucleotide. The chain joins TRBV3-1 to TRBJ2-7, with TRBD2 matching 7 bases. Unmatched junction bases numbered 13, after V lost 4 bases and J lost 7 bases. The germline gives CDR1 LGHDT, CDR2 YNNKEL (reference sequence). The CDR3 covers 15 residues. DNA of the CDR3: TGTGCCAGCAGCCGAGGACTAGGCGGGTTCAATGAGCAGTACTTC. Its protein is CASSRGLGGFNEQYF.

Note on this clonotype: One junction end does not reproduce the germline sequence, and a read error may be involved. The V and J genes are TRBV9 and TRBJ2-6, with D possibly being TRBD1 (5 bases). The CDR3 has 14 residues. CDR1 and CDR2 (germline): SGDLS, YYNGEE. The DNA for the CDR3 is TGTGCCAGCAAGGGCCAGGGTTGGGCCAACGTCCCGACTTTC. It translates to CASKGQGWANVPTF.

The chain couples TRBV30 to TRBJ2-1; D is possibly TRBD1 (5 bases). CDR1 and CDR2 from the germline V gene are GTSNPN and SVGIG (reference sequence). Trimming stripped 2 bases from V and 3 bases from J, with 11 bases between. This CDR3 is 14 amino acids long. CDR3 DNA sequence: TGTGCCTGGAGTCCAGGGCTATACTACAATGAGCAGTTCTTC. Translating it yields CAWSPGLYYNEQFF.

This sequence joins TRBV20-1 and TRBJ2-1, with TRBD1 identical over 11 bases. With V trimmed by 5 bases and J by 9 bases, 12 bases remained unmatched. CDR3 length equals 15 residues. Germline V lookup: CDR1 DFQATT, CDR2 SNEGSKA (reference sequence). CDR3 coding DNA: TGCAGTGCTGAACGCCCGGGACAGGGGGTCGGTGAGCAGTTCTTC. Its translation: CSAERPGQGVGEQFF.

Ten or more counts support this clonotype. The rearrangement links TRBV5-1 to TRBJ2-7; D is possibly TRBD2 (5 bases). This CDR3 region has 15 residues. Trimming pared 4 bases from V and 4 bases from J, leaving 18 bases between. CDR1 is SGHRS, CDR2 YFSETQ, per germline. The CDR3 DNA reads TGCGCCAGCAGCCTCCCGAGGGCGGCTGAATACGAGCAGTACTTC. Translation gives CASSLPRAAEYEQYF. The whole variable domain, remainder taken from reference TRBV5-1 and TRBJ2-7, is KAGVTQTPRYLIKTRGQQVTLSCSPISGHRSVSWYQQTPGQGLQFLFEYFSETQRNKGNFPGRFSGRQFSNSRSEMNVSTLELGDSALYLCASSLPRAAEYEQYFGPGTRLTVT.

The gene calls are TRBV28 and TRBJ2-1, with 10 bases matching TRBD2. V lost 5 bases and J lost 8; bases outside the gene matches: 6. The CDR3 loop spans 14 amino acids. The germline V gene encodes CDR1 MDHEN and CDR2 SYDVKM. CDR3 sequence reads: CASSPGTSVYEQFF. CDR3 in DNA: TGTGCCAGCAGTCCCGGGACTAGCGTATATGAGCAGTTCTTC.

As concerns this clonotype: A read error may be the cause here, since a much bigger clone is one base away. The genes are TRBV25-1 and TRBJ2-1; D tentatively fits TRBD1 or TRBD2 (5 bases each). Germline V lookup: CDR1 MGHDK, CDR2 SYGVNS. V lost 3 bases and J 8 bases, leaving 14 bases between the germline ends. The CDR3 has 14 residues. The CDR3 bases are TGTGCCAGCAGTGATGTCTACGGGGCCGATGAGCAGTTCTTC. It translates to CASSDVYGADEQFF.

This chain joins TRBV7-9 and TRBJ1-4; TRBD1 matches 8 bases. There are 15 residues in the CDR3. Per the germline V gene, CDR1 is SEHNR and CDR2 is FQNEAQ (reference sequence). The V and J ends lost 5 bases and 4 bases, in that order; junction bases with no gene match: 6. The CDR3 bases are TGTGCCAGCAGCGGCGGACAGGGTGGTAATGAAAAACTGTTTTTT. Protein sequence: CASSGGQGGNEKLFF.

The chain has TRBV5-6 and TRBJ2-4; weak D call: TRBD2 (6 bases). CDR3 length: 17 amino acids. The germline V gene encodes CDR1 SGHDT and CDR2 YYEEEE. Trimming shortened V by 1 base and J by 13 bases, and 27 bases separated the two germline ends. CDR3 protein: CASSLRQAGKMRNEQYF. The CDR3, as DNA: TGTGCCAGCAGCTTGCGGCAAGCGGGCAAAATGCGCAATGAGCAGTACTTC.

About this clonotype itself: This may stem from a read error, because a much larger clone lies one nucleotide away. V usage is TRBV20-1 and J usage is TRBJ2-5; D possibly corresponds to TRBD1 (5 bases). Germline V gene data show CDR1 as DFQATT and CDR2 as SNEGSKA (reference sequence). The ends were cut back, 3 bases at V and 11 bases at J, with 22 bases in the middle. The CDR3 runs 14 residues. CDR3 in amino acids: CSASVGDRHNEQYF. The CDR3 DNA sequence: TGCAGTGCTAGCGTAGGAGACAGACACAATGAGCAGTACTTC.

Notes on this clonotype: A much larger clonotype is one base distant, so this may be a read error. The chain is built from TRBV20-1 and TRBJ2-1, with D possibly being TRBD2 (6 bases). The germline V gene has CDR1 DFQATT and CDR2 SNEGSKA (reference sequence). The CDR3 is 14 amino acids. CDR3 amino acids: CSAGEGGIYNEQFF. The CDR3 DNA sequence: TGCAGTGCTGGAGAAGGCGGGATTTACAATGAGCAGTTCTTC.

This chain uses TRBV6-1 with TRBJ1-1; the match to TRBD1 covers 7 bases. Trimming removed 5 bases from V and 10 bases from J; junction bases left unmatched: 4. CDR1 and CDR2 (germline): MNHNS, SASEGT. This CDR3 region has 11 residues. CDR3 nucleotides: TGTGCCAGCAGTCAGGGGGAAGTAGCTTTCTTT. Protein sequence: CASSQGEVAFF.

In its sample, this clonotype was seen many times. J is TRBJ2-3 and V is TRBV29-1; D call uncertain. This CDR3 is 11 amino acids long. Trimming took 7 bases from V and 5 from J, leaving 10 bases between them. The germline V gene has CDR1 SQVTM and CDR2 ANQGSEA. The DNA for the CDR3 is TGCAGCGGCTATAGAGGAGATACGCAGTATTTT. Amino acid sequence: CSGYRGDTQYF.

This clonotype was observed many times. The rearrangement uses TRBV29-1 and TRBJ2-5, with D unresolved. This CDR3 contains 13 residues. From germline, CDR1 is SQVTM and CDR2 ANQGSEA. Deletions cut 5 bases from V and 1 base from J, with 11 bases between. The CDR3 protein is CSVTAQFQETQYF. DNA for the CDR3: TGCAGCGTTACTGCCCAGTTCCAAGAGACCCAGTACTTC. Full variable domain (remainder filled in from reference TRBV29-1 and TRBJ2-5): SAVISQKPSRDICQRGTSLTIQCQVDSQVTMMFWYRQQPGQSLTLIATANQGSEATYESGFVIDKFPISRPNLTFSTLTVSNMSPEDSSIYLCSVTAQFQETQYFGPGTRLLVL.

The chain recombines TRBV11-2 with TRBJ2-1; 7 bases align to TRBD1. The germline CDR1 and CDR2 sequences are SGHAT and FQNNGV. V trimming: 6 bases; J trimming: 2 bases; junction bases outside the gene matches: 10. The CDR3 is made up of 16 amino acids. The CDR3 DNA is TGTGCCAGCAGATCTACCGGGACAGTGACCTACAATGAGCAGTTCTTC. Its protein product is CASRSTGTVTYNEQFF.

This clonotype was counted between two and nine times. The J gene is TRBJ1-5, the V gene TRBV12-3 or TRBV12-4; D gene uncertain. This CDR3 spans 13 amino acids. Deletions cut 5 bases from V and 0 bases from J, with 5 bases between. The CDR3 region is CASSASSNQPQHF. CDR3 DNA sequence: TGTGCCAGCAGTGCTTCTAGCAATCAGCCCCAGCATTTT.

J is TRBJ2-1 and V is TRBV27; 9 bases fit TRBD2. The trim removed 3 bases at V and 0 bases at J, leaving 9 bases unmatched. The V gene's germline CDR1 is MNHEY and CDR2 SMNVEV (reference sequence). CDR3 length: 18 residues. The CDR3 protein is CASSFPTSGHSSYNEQFF. The CDR3 DNA is TGTGCCAGCAGTTTCCCCACTAGCGGGCATAGCTCCTACAATGAGCAGTTCTTC.

The chain links TRBV5-1 to TRBJ2-7, with no clear D. V dropped 4 bases and J dropped 7 bases, with 15 bases sitting between them. The CDR3 totals 13 residues. Germline CDR1 reads SGHRS; CDR2 reads YFSETQ. For the CDR3, the DNA is TGCGCCAGCAGCCCCGGGCCCCGCTATGAGCAGTACTTC. Protein sequence: CASSPGPRYEQYF.

The chain links TRBV4-3 to TRBJ1-1; D not certain. This CDR3 is 15 amino acids long. Germline V gene sequence: CDR1 LGHNA, CDR2 YSLEER. Trimming stripped 1 base from V and 2 bases from J, with 11 bases between. In DNA form, the CDR3 reads TGCGCCAGCAGCCAAGGAGCGGCCGGCAACACTGAAGCTTTCTTT. Amino acid sequence: CASSQGAAGNTEAFF.

This clonotype was found many times. The genes are TRBV12-3 or TRBV12-4 and TRBJ2-7; tentative D call: TRBD2 (5 bases). Trimming shortened V by 6 bases and J by 0 bases, and 9 bases separated the two germline ends. The length of the CDR3 is 13 residues. The CDR3 loop reads CASSRAGSYEQYF. The CDR3 DNA follows: TGTGCCAGCAGCCGGGCGGGCTCCTACGAGCAGTACTTC.

The CDR3 DNA sequence: TGCAGCGCTGGACAGGCTAAAGGGGGGCAGTACTTC. It yields the protein CSAGQAKGGQYF. The chain joins TRBV29-1 to TRBJ2-7; 7 bases match TRBD1. CDR3 length: 12 residues. Germline CDR1 is SQVTM and CDR2 is ANQGSEA. Trimming cost V 7 bases and J 9 bases; bases outside gene matches: 12.

This clonotype was picked up many times. The V gene is TRBV5-1, the J gene TRBJ2-5, with D possibly matching TRBD2 (6 bases). V lost 2 bases, J lost 1 base, and 12 bases lay in between. Per the germline V gene, CDR1 is SGHRS and CDR2 is YFSETQ. The length of the CDR3 is 15 residues. The CDR3, as DNA: TGCGCCAGCAGCTTACTAGCTCGAACCCAAGAGACCCAGTACTTC. This encodes CASSLLARTQETQYF.

The V and J genes are TRBV3-1 and TRBJ2-3; D tentatively reads TRBD1 or TRBD2 (5 bases each). Trimming stripped 6 bases from V and 6 bases from J, with 19 bases between. This CDR3 is 15 amino acids long. Germline CDR1 LGHDT, CDR2 YNNKEL (reference sequence). The chain's CDR3 is CASRLRNWGGDTQYF. For the CDR3, the DNA is TGTGCCAGCAGACTGAGAAATTGGGGCGGGGATACGCAGTATTTT.

The chain combines TRBV30 with TRBJ1-6; D uncertain. The CDR3 contains 11 residues. V lost 2 bases and J 10 bases, leaving 6 bases between the germline ends. CDR1 and CDR2 (germline): GTSNPN, SVGIG (reference sequence). DNA of the CDR3: TGTGCCTGGAGTTTCGCCTCACCCCTCCACTTT. Encoded protein: CAWSFASPLHF.

This clonotype was counted a single time. This chain links TRBV10-3 with TRBJ1-2; no clear D gene. CDR1 ENHRY and CDR2 SYGVKD come from the germline V gene. Trimming took off 3 bases at V and 2 bases at J, with 13 bases between the two ends. The CDR3 consists of 15 residues. CDR3 region: CAISEGPNLNYGYTF. The CDR3 coding sequence is TGTGCCATCAGTGAAGGACCTAACCTAAACTATGGCTACACCTTC.

Of note for this clonotype: This clone may be a read error of a much larger clone one base away. The V and J genes are TRBV5-1 and TRBJ2-7; the D gene is possibly TRBD2 (5 bases). Deletions cut 3 bases from V and 2 bases from J, with 15 bases between. Germline V gives CDR1 SGHRS, CDR2 YFSETQ. This CDR3 is 15 amino acids long. CDR3 in DNA: TGCGCCAGCAGCTATGGCCGAGCGGCTGCCTACGAGCAGTACTTC. The encoded protein is CASSYGRAAAYEQYF.

The chain uses TRBV4-1 and TRBJ2-7, with 10 bases that match TRBD1. The germline gives CDR1 MGHRA, CDR2 YSYEKL. Germline trimming cut 3 bases from V and 3 bases from J; bases unmatched to any gene: 8. The CDR3 covers 16 residues. CDR3: CASSHRAGTGVYEQYF. The CDR3 region has the DNA TGCGCCAGCAGCCATCGGGCGGGGACAGGGGTCTACGAGCAGTACTTC.